This TCR beta chain was profiled in a study of blood T cell repertoires in COVID-19. Study information: Nucleic acid was either cDNA or gDNA, and it came from T cells, B-cell-depleted T cells, or PBMCs.

This CDR3 is built from 14 residues. V lost 2 bases to trimming and J lost 5 bases; unmatched junction nucleotides: 4. Germline values: CDR1 SGDLS, CDR2 YYNGEE. Some clones are missing from TCRdb's copy, which holds only in-frame ones; the method was immunoSEQ multiplex PCR. In the table there are 290,000 or so clones, around 87% of which are singletons. Sequenced input: peripheral blood. The receptor was derived from a man aged 70-80 years with acute or convalescent COVID-19. The V and J genes are TRBV9 and TRBJ2-5, with 9 nucleotides matching TRBD2. This CDR3 is CASSVRGGDETQYF. In nucleotides, the CDR3 is TGTGCCAGCAGCGTCCGCGGGGGGGACGAGACCCAGTACTTC.